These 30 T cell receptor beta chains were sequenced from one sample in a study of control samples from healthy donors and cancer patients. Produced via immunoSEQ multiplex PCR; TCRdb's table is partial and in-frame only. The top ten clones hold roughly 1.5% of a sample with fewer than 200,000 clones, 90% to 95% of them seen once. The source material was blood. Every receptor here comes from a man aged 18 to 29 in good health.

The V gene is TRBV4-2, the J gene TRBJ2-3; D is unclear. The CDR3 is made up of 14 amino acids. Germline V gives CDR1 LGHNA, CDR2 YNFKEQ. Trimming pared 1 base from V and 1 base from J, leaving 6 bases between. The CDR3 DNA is TGTGCCAGCAGCCAAGGGTGGGGCACAGATACGCAGTATTTT. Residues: CASSQGWGTDTQYF.

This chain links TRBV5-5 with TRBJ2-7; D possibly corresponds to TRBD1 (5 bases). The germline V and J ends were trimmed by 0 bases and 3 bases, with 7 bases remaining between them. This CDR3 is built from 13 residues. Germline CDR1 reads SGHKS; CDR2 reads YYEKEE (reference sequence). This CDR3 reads CASSLGQFYEQYF. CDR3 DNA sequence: TGTGCCAGCAGCTTGGGACAGTTCTACGAGCAGTACTTC.

The CDR3: CASTGLGADTQYF. In DNA form, the CDR3 reads TGTGCCAGCACGGGACTAGGGGCAGATACGCAGTATTTT. The chain couples TRBV6-5 to TRBJ2-3, with 8 bases lining up with TRBD2. The germline gives CDR1 MNHEY, CDR2 SVGAGI. This CDR3 is 13 amino acids long. After removal of 7 bases from V and 4 bases from J, the junction contained 4 bases not matched to a gene.

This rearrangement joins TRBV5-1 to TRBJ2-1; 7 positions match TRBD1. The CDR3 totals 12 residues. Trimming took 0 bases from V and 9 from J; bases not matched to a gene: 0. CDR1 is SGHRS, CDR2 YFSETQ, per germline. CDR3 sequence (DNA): TGCGCCAGCAGCTTGGACAGGGGTGAGCAGTTCTTC. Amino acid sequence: CASSLDRGEQFF.

The CDR3 nucleotides read TGTGCCAGCAGTGAAGCGCGGGCAAAAGACATTCAGTACTTC. This codes for CASSEARAKDIQYF. The chain employs TRBV2 and TRBJ2-4, with a weak D call TRBD2 (5 bases). In germline, CDR1 is SNHLY, CDR2 FYNNEI. V was cut by 0 bases and J by 8 bases, with 11 bases left in between. CDR3 length equals 14 residues.

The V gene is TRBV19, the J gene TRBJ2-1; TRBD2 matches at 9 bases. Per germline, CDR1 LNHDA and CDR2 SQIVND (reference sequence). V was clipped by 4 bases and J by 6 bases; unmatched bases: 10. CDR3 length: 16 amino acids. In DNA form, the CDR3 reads TGTGCCAGTAGTACCTCCGGTGGGCGGGGGGGCAATGAGCAGTTCTTC. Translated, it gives CASSTSGGRGGNEQFF. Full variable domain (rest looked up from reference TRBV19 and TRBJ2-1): DGGITQSPKYLFRKEGQNVTLSCEQNLNHDAMYWYRQDPGQGLRLIYYSQIVNDFQKGDIAEGYSVSREKKESFPLTVTSAQKNPTAFYLCASSTSGGRGGNEQFFGPGTRLTVL.

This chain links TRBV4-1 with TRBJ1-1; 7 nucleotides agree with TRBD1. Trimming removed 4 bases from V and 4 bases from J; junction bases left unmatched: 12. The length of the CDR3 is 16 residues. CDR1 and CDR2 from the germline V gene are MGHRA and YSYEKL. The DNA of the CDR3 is TGCGCCAGCAGCCCAAGCCACGACAGGGTAATCACTGAAGCTTTCTTT. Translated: CASSPSHDRVITEAFF.

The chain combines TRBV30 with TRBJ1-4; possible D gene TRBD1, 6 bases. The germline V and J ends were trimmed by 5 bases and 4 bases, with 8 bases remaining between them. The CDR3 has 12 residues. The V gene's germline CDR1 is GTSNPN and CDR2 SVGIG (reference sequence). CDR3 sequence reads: CAWQGNNEKLFF. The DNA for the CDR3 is TGTGCCTGGCAGGGGAATAATGAAAAACTGTTTTTT.

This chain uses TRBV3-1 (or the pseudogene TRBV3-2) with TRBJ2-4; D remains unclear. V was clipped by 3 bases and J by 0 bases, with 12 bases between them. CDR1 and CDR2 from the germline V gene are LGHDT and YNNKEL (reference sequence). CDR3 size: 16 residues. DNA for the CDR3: TGTGCCAGCAGCCAGACTCCCTTCCTAGCCAAAAACATTCAGTACTTC. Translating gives CASSQTPFLAKNIQYF.

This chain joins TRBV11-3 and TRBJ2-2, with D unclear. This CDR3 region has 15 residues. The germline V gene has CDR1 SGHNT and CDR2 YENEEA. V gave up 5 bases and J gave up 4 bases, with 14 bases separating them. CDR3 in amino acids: CASSLLDTGTGELFF. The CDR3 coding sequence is TGTGCCAGCAGCCTCTTAGACACGGGCACCGGGGAGCTGTTTTTT.

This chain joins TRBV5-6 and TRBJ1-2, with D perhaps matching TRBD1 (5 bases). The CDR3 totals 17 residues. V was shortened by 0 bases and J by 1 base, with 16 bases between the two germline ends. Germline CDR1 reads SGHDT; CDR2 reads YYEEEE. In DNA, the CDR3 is TGTGCCAGCAGCTTGGGTGGGCGGGACGAAGTTAACTATGGCTACACCTTC. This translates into CASSLGGRDEVNYGYTF.

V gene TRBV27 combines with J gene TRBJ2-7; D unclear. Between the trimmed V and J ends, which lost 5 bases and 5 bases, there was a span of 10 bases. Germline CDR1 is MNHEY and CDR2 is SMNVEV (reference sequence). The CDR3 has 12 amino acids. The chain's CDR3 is CASSERRNEQYF. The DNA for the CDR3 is TGTGCCAGCAGTGAGAGACGGAACGAGCAGTACTTC.

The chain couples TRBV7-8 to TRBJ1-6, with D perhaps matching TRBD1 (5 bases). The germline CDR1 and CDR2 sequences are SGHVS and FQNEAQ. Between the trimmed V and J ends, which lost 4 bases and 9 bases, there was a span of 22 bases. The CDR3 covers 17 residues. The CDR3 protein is CASSSWGLDAGRSPLHF. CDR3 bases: TGTGCCAGCAGCTCGTGGGGACTGGATGCGGGACGTTCACCCCTCCACTTT.

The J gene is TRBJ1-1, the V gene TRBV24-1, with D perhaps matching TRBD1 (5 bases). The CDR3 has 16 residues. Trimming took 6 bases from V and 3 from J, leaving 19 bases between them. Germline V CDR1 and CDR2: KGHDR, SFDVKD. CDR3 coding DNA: TGTGCCACCAGTACCTCTGGGACCCGCGGGGACACTGAAGCTTTCTTT. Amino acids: CATSTSGTRGDTEAFF.

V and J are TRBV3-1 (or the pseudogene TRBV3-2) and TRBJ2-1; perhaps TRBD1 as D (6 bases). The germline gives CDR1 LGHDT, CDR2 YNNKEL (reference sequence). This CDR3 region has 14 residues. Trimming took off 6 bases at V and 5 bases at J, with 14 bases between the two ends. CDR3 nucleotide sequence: TGTGCCAGCAGAGGGTTTAGGGACAACAATGAGCAGTTCTTC. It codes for CASRGFRDNNEQFF.

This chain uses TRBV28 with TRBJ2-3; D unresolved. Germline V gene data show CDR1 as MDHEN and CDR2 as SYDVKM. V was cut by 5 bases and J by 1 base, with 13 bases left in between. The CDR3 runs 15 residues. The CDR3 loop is CASSQIALGTDTQYF. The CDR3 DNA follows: TGTGCCAGCAGTCAAATAGCTCTGGGCACAGATACGCAGTATTTT.

In DNA, the CDR3 is TGTGCCAGCAGCTTATTCAAGAGTCTCCGGGGGACTGAAGCTTTCTTT. It translates to CASSLFKSLRGTEAFF. The chain employs TRBV7-9 and TRBJ1-1, with D possibly TRBD1 on 5 matching bases. Germline lookup yields CDR1 SEHNR and CDR2 FQNEAQ (reference sequence). The CDR3 is made up of 16 amino acids. The V end lost 2 bases, the J end lost 5 bases, and 18 bases lay between the germline ends.

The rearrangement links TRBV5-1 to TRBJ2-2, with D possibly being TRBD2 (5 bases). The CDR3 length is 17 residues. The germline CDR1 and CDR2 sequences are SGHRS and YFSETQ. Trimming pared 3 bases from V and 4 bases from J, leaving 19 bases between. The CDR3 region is CASSWTSGFLSTGELFF. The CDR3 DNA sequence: TGCGCCAGCAGCTGGACGTCGGGGTTTCTTAGCACCGGGGAGCTGTTTTTT.

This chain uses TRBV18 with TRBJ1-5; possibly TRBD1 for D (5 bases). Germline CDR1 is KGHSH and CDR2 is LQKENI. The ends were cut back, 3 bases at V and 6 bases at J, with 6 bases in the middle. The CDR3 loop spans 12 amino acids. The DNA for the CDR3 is TGTGCCAGCTCACCGGGGCCTCAGCCCCAGCATTTT. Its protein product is CASSPGPQPQHF.

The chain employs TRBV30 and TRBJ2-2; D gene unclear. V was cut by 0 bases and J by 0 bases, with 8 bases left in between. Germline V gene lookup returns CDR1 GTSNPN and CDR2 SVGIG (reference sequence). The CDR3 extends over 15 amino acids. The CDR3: CAWSVTATNTGELFF. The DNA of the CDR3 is TGTGCCTGGAGTGTAACAGCCACGAACACCGGGGAGCTGTTTTTT.

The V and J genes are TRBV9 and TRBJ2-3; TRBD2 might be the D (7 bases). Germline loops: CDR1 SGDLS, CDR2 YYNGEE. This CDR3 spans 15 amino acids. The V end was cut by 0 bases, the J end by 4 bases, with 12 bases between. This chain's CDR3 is CASSVVGGAADTQYF. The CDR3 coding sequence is TGTGCCAGCAGCGTAGTAGGGGGGGCGGCAGATACGCAGTATTTT.

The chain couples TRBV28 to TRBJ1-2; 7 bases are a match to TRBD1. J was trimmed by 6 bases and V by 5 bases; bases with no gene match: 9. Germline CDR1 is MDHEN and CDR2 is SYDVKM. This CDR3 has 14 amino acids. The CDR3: CASSPGTAGDGYTF. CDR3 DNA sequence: TGTGCCAGCAGTCCCGGGACAGCCGGTGATGGCTACACCTTC.

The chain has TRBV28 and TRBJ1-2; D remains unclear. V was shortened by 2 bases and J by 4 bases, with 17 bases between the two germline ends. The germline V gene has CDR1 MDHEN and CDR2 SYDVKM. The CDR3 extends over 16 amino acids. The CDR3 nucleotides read TGTGCCAGCAGTTTAATGTCCTCACAGCCTATCTATGGCTACACCTTC. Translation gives CASSLMSSQPIYGYTF.

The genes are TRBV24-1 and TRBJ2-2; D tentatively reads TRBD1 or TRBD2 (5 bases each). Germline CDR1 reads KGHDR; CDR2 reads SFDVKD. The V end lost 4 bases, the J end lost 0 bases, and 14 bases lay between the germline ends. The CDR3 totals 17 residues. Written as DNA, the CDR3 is TGTGCCACCAGTGACTCCCCGGGACGGGCGAACACCGGGGAGCTGTTTTTT. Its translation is CATSDSPGRANTGELFF.

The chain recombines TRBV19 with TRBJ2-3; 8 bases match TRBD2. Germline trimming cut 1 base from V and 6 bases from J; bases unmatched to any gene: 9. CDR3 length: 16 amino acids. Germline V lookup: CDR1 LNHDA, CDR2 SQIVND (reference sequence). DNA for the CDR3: TGTGCCAGTAGTATAGGCGGGGGGCCCATATGGGATACGCAGTATTTT. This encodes CASSIGGGPIWDTQYF.

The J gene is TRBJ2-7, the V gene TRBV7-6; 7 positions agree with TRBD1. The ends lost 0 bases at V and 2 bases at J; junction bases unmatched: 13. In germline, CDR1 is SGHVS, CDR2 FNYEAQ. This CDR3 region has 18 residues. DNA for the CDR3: TGTGCCAGCAGCTTAGCGTACGTCCCGAGGGGGCTCCCCTACGAGCAGTACTTC. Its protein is CASSLAYVPRGLPYEQYF.

CDR3 sequence (DNA): TGTGCCTGGAGTGTTCTTGGGGGTTCACCCCTCCACTTT. Translation: CAWSVLGGSPLHF. The chain employs TRBV30 and TRBJ1-6; TRBD1 might be the D (5 bases). CDR3 length: 13 amino acids. From germline, CDR1 is GTSNPN and CDR2 SVGIG (reference sequence). Trimming shortened V by 0 bases and J by 9 bases, and 9 bases separated the two germline ends. Filled out from reference TRBV30 and TRBJ1-6, the complete variable domain reads SQTIHQWPATLVQPVGSPLSLECTVEGTSNPNLYWYRQAAGRGLQLLFYSVGIGQISSEVPQNLSASRPQDRQFILSSKKLLLSDSGFYLCAWSVLGGSPLHFGNGTRLTVT.

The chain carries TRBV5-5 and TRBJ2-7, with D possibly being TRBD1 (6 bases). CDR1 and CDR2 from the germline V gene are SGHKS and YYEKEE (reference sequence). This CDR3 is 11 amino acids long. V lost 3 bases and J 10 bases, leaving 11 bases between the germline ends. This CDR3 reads CASSYEDSQYF. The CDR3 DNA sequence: TGTGCCAGCAGCTACGAGGACAGCCAGTACTTC.

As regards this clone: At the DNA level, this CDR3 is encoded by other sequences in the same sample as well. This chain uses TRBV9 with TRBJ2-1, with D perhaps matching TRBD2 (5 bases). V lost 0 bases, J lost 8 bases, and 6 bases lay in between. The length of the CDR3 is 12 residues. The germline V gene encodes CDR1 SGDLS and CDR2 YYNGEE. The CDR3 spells CASSVGGYEQFF. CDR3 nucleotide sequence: TGTGCCAGCAGCGTAGGAGGGTATGAGCAGTTCTTC.

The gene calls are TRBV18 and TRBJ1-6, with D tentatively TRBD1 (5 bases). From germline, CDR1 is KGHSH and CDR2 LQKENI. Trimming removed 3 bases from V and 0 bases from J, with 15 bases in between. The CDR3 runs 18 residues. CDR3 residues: CASSPTGPSDSYNSPLHF. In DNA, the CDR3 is TGTGCCAGCTCACCGACGGGACCGTCAGACTCCTATAATTCACCCCTCCACTTT.